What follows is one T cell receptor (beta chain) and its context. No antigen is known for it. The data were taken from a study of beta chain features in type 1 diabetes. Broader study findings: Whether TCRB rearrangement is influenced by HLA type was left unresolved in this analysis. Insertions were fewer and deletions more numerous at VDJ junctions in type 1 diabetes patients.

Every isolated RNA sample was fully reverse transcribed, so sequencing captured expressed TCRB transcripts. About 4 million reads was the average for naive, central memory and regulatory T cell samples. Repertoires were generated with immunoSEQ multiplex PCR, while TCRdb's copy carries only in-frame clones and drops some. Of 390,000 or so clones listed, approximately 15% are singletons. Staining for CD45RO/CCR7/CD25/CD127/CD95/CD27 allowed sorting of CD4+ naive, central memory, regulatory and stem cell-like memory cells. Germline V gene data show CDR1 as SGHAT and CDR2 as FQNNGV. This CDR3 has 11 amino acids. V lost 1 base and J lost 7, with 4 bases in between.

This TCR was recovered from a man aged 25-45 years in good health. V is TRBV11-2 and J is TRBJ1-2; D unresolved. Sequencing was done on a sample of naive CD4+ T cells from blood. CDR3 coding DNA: TGTGCCAGCAGCTTAGTCCGTGGCTACACCTTC. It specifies CASSLVRGYTF.